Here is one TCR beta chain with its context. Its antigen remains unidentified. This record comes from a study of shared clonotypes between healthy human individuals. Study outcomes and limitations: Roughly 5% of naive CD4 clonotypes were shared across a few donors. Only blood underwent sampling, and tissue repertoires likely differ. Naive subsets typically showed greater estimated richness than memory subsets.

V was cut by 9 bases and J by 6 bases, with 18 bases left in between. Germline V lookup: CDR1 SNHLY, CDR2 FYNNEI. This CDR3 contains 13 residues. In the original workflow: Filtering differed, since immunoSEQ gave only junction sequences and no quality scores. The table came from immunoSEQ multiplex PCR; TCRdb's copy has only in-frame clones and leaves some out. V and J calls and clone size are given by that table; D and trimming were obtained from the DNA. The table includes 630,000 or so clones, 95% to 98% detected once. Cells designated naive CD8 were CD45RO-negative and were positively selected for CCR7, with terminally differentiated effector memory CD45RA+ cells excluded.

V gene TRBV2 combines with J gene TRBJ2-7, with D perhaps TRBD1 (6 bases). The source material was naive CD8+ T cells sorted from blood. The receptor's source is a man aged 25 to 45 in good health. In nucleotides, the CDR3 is TGTGCCAGTCAGGGACAAACTACGAGCGAGCAGTACTTC. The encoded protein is CASQGQTTSEQYF. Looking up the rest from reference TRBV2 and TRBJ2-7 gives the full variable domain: EPEVTQTPSHQVTQMGQEVILRCVPISNHLYFYWYRQILGQKVEFLVSFYNNEISEKSEIFDDQFSVERPDGSNFTLKIRSTKLEDSAMYFCASQGQTTSEQYFGPGTRLTVT.